This T cell receptor (beta chain) appears in the sequencing data of a study of cytomegalovirus exposure and HLA in healthy donors. Study-wide results and caveats: By a later analysis, the bulk of CMV-associated TCR beta chains appeared HLA-restricted.

PCR was performed using 60 Vbeta and 13 Jbeta primers. The assay was immunoSEQ multiplex PCR, and TCRdb's table has in-frame clones only and misses some. The repertoire includes tens of thousands of clones, just under 80% of them detected once, and more than 7.5% sits in the top ten. On this clone itself: No antigen is known for it.

This CDR3 has 14 amino acids. Germline CDR1 SGHRS, CDR2 YFSETQ. Between the trimmed V and J ends, which lost 0 bases and 7 bases, there was a span of 13 bases. What was sequenced was PBMCs. The source is a man aged 40-55 years in good health and CMV-seronegative. The rearrangement uses TRBV5-1 and TRBJ1-2; TRBD1 might be the D (6 bases). CDR3 in amino acids: CASSLDGQGFGYTF. In DNA form, the CDR3 reads TGCGCCAGCAGCTTGGATGGCCAGGGGTTTGGCTACACCTTC.